These T cell receptor beta chains were read from a single sample in a study of prognosis after radiotherapy for stage I lung cancer. MiXCR, run by TCRdb on the multiplex PCR reads, gives a single entry per CDR3 protein. The sample yields tens of thousands of distinct CDR3 sequences, 35% to 45% seen once. The specimen was PBMCs, collected before or after stereotactic body radiation therapy (not recorded which). The origin of the receptors is a donor aged 50 or older with non-small cell lung cancer. Each CDR3 is given with its conserved first and last residue. A D gene is named only where the DNA matches it firmly. Clone size is not always given. Where it is, it says once, few, many or a class for expanded clones.

>TRBD2|.|TRBV7-9|TRBJ2-1
TGTGCCAGCAGCTCTCTCCCGGGACTAGCGGTAAGCTCCTACAATGAGCAGTTCTTC
CASSSLPGLAVSSYNEQFF
>TRBD2|.|TRBV7-9|TRBJ2-7
TGTGCCAGCAGCTCCGGGACAGTGACTAGCGGTACTTCCTACGAGCAGTACTTC
CASSSGTVTSGTSYEQYF
>.|few|TRBV7-2|TRBJ2-7
TGTGCCAGCAGTCGACTGGTAAGCTCCTACGAGCAGTACTTC
CASSRLVSSYEQYF
>.|.|TRBV28|TRBJ2-3
TGTGCCAGCAGTTTCCCCCCGTCAACAGTAGACGACCCAGATACGCAGTATTTT
CASSFPPSTVDDPDTQYF
>.|.|TRBV3-1|TRBJ2-7
TGTGCCAGCAGCCAAGATCGTGTGTTCTCCTTTGGGGAGCAGTACTTC
CASSQDRVFSFGEQYF
>TRBD2|medium-sized|TRBV6-1|TRBJ2-2
TGTGCCAGCAGTGACGGACTAGCGGGAGGGCCGGTAGGCGGGGAGCTGTTTTTT
CASSDGLAGGPVGGELFF
>.|.|TRBV5-4|TRBJ2-1
TGTGCCAGCAGCTTTGGGACCGAGTTGCTCAATGAGCAGTTCTTC
CASSFGTELLNEQFF
>TRBD1|many|TRBV7-9|TRBJ2-3
TGTGCCAGCAGCTTACCCAGGACAGGACCCCTCACAGATACGCAGTATTTT
CASSLPRTGPLTDTQYF
>TRBD2|many|TRBV7-9|TRBJ2-1
TGTGCCAGCAGCTCAAGGGAGCCTAGCGGGATCTATGAGCAGTTCTTC
CASSSREPSGIYEQFF
>TRBD2|.|TRBV12-3/TRBV12-4|TRBJ2-1
TGTGCCAGCAGTGCGACTAGCGGGGCGTACAATGAGCAGTTCTTC
CASSATSGAYNEQFF
>.|many|TRBV27|TRBJ2-5
TGTGCCAGCATAGCCCGGGGACAAGAGACCCAGTACTTC
CASIARGQETQYF
>TRBD1|.|TRBV6-2/TRBV6-3|TRBJ2-7
TGTGCCAGCAGGTCAGGGAGACAGGGGATCGGCTACGAGCAGTACTTC
CASRSGRQGIGYEQYF
>.|.|TRBV12-3/TRBV12-4|TRBJ2-3
TGTGCCAGCAGCCTGGCCTTAGTGAGGAGGGCTGATACGCAGTATTTT
CASSLALVRRADTQYF
>.|medium-sized|TRBV6-9|TRBJ2-7
TGTGCCAGCAGTTCTCAAAGGGACTCCTACGAGCAGTACTTC
CASSSQRDSYEQYF
>.|many|TRBV10-3|TRBJ2-1
TGTGCCGCAGCCTACAGCAATGTCTACAATGAGCAGTTCTTC
CAAAYSNVYNEQFF
>TRBD2|many|TRBV28|TRBJ2-1
TGTGCCACCATGACTAGCGGGAGGGCCATGATAAATGAGCAGTTCTTC
CATMTSGRAMINEQFF